The rows below give T cell receptor beta chains drawn from one sample of a study of T cell changes during pregnancy in multiple sclerosis. Profiled with immunoSEQ multiplex PCR; TCRdb holds only in-frame clones, not every one. In the table there are about 35,000 clones, roughly 93% of which are singletons. Sequencing was performed on CD4+ T cells from peripheral blood mononuclear cells, taken in the first trimester of pregnancy. These receptors were collected from a female donor with multiple sclerosis, enrolled in a pregnancy study. Both conserved end residues are part of each CDR3. The order of the fields is D gene, V gene, clone size, J gene, CDR3 protein, CDR3 DNA. The D gene is left open where the match is weak. Clone sizes are given selectively: once, few, many, or a class where the clone is expanded.

D gene: .
V gene: TRBV6-5
clone size: .
J gene: TRBJ1-1
CDR3 protein: CASRSTGEAFF
CDR3 DNA: TGTGCCAGCAGGTCAACAGGGGAAGCTTTCTTT

D gene: TRBD1
V gene: TRBV19
clone size: .
J gene: TRBJ2-2
CDR3 protein: CASMRTGKAGELFF
CDR3 DNA: TGTGCCAGTATGAGGACAGGGAAGGCCGGGGAGCTGTTTTTT

D gene: .
V gene: TRBV7-2
clone size: once
J gene: TRBJ1-4
CDR3 protein: CASSLAGGVGEKLFF
CDR3 DNA: TGTGCCAGCAGCTTAGCGGGGGGGGTCGGCGAAAAACTGTTTTTT

D gene: .
V gene: TRBV7-3
clone size: .
J gene: TRBJ2-1
CDR3 protein: CASSLPGTGGNEQFF
CDR3 DNA: TGTGCCAGCAGCTTACCGGGGACTGGTGGGAATGAGCAGTTCTTC

D gene: TRBD1
V gene: TRBV29-1
clone size: .
J gene: TRBJ2-7
CDR3 protein: CSVVGQGGDEQYF
CDR3 DNA: TGCAGCGTCGTTGGACAGGGTGGGGACGAGCAGTACTTC

D gene: .
V gene: TRBV21-1
clone size: few
J gene: TRBJ2-7
CDR3 protein: CASSKDRTAQALYEQYF
CDR3 DNA: TGTGCCAGCAGCAAAGATAGGACAGCCCAGGCCCTCTACGAGCAGTACTTC

D gene: .
V gene: TRBV2
clone size: .
J gene: TRBJ1-1
CDR3 protein: CASNLQTGNTEAFF
CDR3 DNA: TGTGCCAGCAATCTACAGACAGGGAACACTGAAGCTTTCTTT

D gene: .
V gene: TRBV13
clone size: .
J gene: TRBJ2-7
CDR3 protein: CASSLLGAYEQYF
CDR3 DNA: TGTGCCAGCAGCTTACTAGGGGCCTACGAGCAGTACTTC

D gene: .
V gene: TRBV9
clone size: .
J gene: TRBJ2-1
CDR3 protein: CASSVVEGGEQFF
CDR3 DNA: TGTGCCAGCAGCGTAGTAGAAGGGGGTGAGCAGTTCTTC

D gene: .
V gene: TRBV2
clone size: .
J gene: TRBJ2-2
CDR3 protein: CASRGVKNAGELFF
CDR3 DNA: TGTGCCAGCCGCGGGGTAAAGAACGCCGGGGAGCTGTTTTTT

D gene: .
V gene: TRBV7-9
clone size: .
J gene: TRBJ1-1
CDR3 protein: CASSIDGLLRAEAFF
CDR3 DNA: TGTGCCAGCAGCATCGATGGACTCCTCCGGGCTGAAGCTTTCTTT

D gene: .
V gene: TRBV9
clone size: .
J gene: TRBJ2-1
CDR3 protein: CASSVRRFGEQFF
CDR3 DNA: TGTGCCAGCAGCGTAAGGAGGTTCGGGGAGCAGTTCTTC

D gene: TRBD1
V gene: TRBV7-8
clone size: .
J gene: TRBJ1-2
CDR3 protein: CASSLGRTGAGYTF
CDR3 DNA: TGTGCCAGCAGCTTAGGGCGGACAGGGGCTGGCTACACCTTC

D gene: TRBD2
V gene: TRBV15
clone size: once
J gene: TRBJ2-7
CDR3 protein: CATSLDPGLANEQYF
CDR3 DNA: TGTGCCACCAGCCTAGACCCGGGACTAGCGAACGAGCAGTACTTC

D gene: TRBD2
V gene: TRBV19
clone size: .
J gene: TRBJ2-7
CDR3 protein: CASSTSGGSYEQYF
CDR3 DNA: TGTGCCAGTAGCACTAGCGGGGGGAGCTACGAGCAGTACTTC

D gene: TRBD2
V gene: TRBV15
clone size: .
J gene: TRBJ2-2
CDR3 protein: CATSWGLSNTGELFF
CDR3 DNA: TGTGCCACCAGCTGGGGACTATCTAACACCGGGGAGCTGTTTTTT

D gene: TRBD2
V gene: TRBV6-5
clone size: .
J gene: TRBJ2-7
CDR3 protein: CASSRTSGDSYEQYF
CDR3 DNA: TGTGCCAGCAGCAGGACTAGCGGGGACTCCTACGAGCAGTACTTC

D gene: .
V gene: TRBV7-7
clone size: once
J gene: TRBJ1-5
CDR3 protein: CASSSLRGAIIGILQPQHF
CDR3 DNA: TGTGCCAGCAGCTCATTGCGGGGGGCTATCATAGGAATCCTCCAGCCCCAGCATTTT

D gene: TRBD1
V gene: TRBV2
clone size: .
J gene: TRBJ2-7
CDR3 protein: CASRETGNSYEQYF
CDR3 DNA: TGTGCCAGCAGGGAGACAGGGAACTCCTACGAGCAGTACTTC

D gene: TRBD2
V gene: TRBV2
clone size: .
J gene: TRBJ2-2
CDR3 protein: CASRDYFVGELFF
CDR3 DNA: TGTGCCAGTCGGGACTATTTCGTCGGGGAGCTGTTTTTT

D gene: .
V gene: TRBV7-2
clone size: .
J gene: TRBJ1-2
CDR3 protein: CASSLVGGNYGYTF
CDR3 DNA: TGTGCCAGCAGCTTAGTCGGGGGGAACTATGGCTACACCTTC

D gene: TRBD1
V gene: TRBV5-8
clone size: .
J gene: TRBJ2-5
CDR3 protein: CASSRGAGGYQETQYF
CDR3 DNA: TGTGCCAGCAGCCGGGGAGCAGGGGGCTACCAAGAGACCCAGTACTTC

D gene: TRBD1
V gene: TRBV6-5
clone size: .
J gene: TRBJ1-1
CDR3 protein: CASSYRQGDTEAFF
CDR3 DNA: TGTGCCAGCAGTTACAGACAGGGTGACACTGAAGCTTTCTTT

D gene: .
V gene: TRBV7-3
clone size: .
J gene: TRBJ2-7
CDR3 protein: CASSPGRTYEQYF
CDR3 DNA: TGTGCCAGCAGCCCGGGTCGTACCTACGAGCAGTACTTC

D gene: .
V gene: TRBV29-1
clone size: .
J gene: TRBJ1-2
CDR3 protein: CSVESGDNGYTF
CDR3 DNA: TGCAGCGTTGAGTCAGGGGATAATGGCTACACCTTC

D gene: TRBD2
V gene: TRBV4-2
clone size: once
J gene: TRBJ2-2
CDR3 protein: CASSQELTSGVAGELFF
CDR3 DNA: TGTGCCAGCAGCCAAGAACTGACTAGCGGGGTTGCCGGGGAGCTGTTTTTT

D gene: TRBD1
V gene: TRBV5-1
clone size: .
J gene: TRBJ1-1
CDR3 protein: CASSLETGGDTEAFF
CDR3 DNA: TGCGCCAGCAGCTTGGAGACAGGGGGGGACACTGAAGCTTTCTTT

D gene: .
V gene: TRBV6-6
clone size: .
J gene: TRBJ1-1
CDR3 protein: CASSQTPNTEAFF
CDR3 DNA: TGTGCCAGCAGTCAGACACCGAACACTGAAGCTTTCTTT